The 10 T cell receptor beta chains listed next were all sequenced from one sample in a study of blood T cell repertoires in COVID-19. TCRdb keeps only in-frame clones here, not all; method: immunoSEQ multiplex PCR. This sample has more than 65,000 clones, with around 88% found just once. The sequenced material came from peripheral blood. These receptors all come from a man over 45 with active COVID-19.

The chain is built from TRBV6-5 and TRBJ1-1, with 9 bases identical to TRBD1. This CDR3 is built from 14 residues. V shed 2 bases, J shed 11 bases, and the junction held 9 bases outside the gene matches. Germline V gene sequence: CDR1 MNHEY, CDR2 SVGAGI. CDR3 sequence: CASSYGGTGRMAFF. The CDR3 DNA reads TGTGCCAGCAGTTACGGTGGGACAGGGAGGATGGCTTTCTTT.

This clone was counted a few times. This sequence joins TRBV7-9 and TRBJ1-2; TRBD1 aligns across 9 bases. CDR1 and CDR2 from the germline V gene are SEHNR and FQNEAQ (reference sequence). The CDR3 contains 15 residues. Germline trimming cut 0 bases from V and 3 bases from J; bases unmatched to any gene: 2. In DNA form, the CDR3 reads TGTGCCAGCAGCTTAGCGCGGGACAGGGACTATGGCTACACCTTC. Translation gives CASSLARDRDYGYTF.

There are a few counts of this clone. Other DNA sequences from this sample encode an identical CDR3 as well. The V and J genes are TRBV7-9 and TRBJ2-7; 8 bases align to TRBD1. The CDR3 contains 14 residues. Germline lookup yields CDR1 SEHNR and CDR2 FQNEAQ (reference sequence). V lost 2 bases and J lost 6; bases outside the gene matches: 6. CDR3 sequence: CASSLPGQGSEQYF. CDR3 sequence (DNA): TGTGCCAGCAGCTTACCAGGACAGGGAAGCGAGCAGTACTTC.

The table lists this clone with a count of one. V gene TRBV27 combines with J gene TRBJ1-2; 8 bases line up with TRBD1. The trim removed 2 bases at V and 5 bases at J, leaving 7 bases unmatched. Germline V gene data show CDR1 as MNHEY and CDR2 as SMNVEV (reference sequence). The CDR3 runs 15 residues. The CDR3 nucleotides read TGTGCCAGCAGTTTAAGCAGGGGGCTTGGGTATGGCTACACCTTC. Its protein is CASSLSRGLGYGYTF.

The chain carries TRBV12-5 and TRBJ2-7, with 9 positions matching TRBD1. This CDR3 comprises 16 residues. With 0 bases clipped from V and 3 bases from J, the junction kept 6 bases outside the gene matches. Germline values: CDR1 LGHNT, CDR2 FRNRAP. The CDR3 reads CASGLVRGTGIYEQYF. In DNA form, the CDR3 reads TGTGCTAGTGGTTTGGTACGCGGGACAGGGATCTACGAGCAGTACTTC.

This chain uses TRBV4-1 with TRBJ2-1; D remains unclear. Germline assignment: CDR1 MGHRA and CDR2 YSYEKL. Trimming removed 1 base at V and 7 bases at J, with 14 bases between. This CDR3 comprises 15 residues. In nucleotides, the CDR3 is TGCGCCAGCAGCCAAGTTATAGACCCGAGGAATGAGCAGTTCTTC. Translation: CASSQVIDPRNEQFF.

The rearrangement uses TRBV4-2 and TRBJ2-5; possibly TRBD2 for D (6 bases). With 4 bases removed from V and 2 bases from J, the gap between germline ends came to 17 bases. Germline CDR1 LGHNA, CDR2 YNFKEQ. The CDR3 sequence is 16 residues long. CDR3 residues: CASSPGLEPYQETQYF. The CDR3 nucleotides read TGTGCCAGCAGCCCGGGACTCGAACCCTATCAAGAGACCCAGTACTTC.

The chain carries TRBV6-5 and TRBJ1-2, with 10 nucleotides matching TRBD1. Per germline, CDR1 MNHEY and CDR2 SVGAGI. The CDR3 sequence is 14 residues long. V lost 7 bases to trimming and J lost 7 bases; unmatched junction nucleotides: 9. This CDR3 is CASNPGQGTFGYTF. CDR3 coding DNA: TGTGCCAGCAACCCGGGACAGGGGACTTTTGGCTACACCTTC.

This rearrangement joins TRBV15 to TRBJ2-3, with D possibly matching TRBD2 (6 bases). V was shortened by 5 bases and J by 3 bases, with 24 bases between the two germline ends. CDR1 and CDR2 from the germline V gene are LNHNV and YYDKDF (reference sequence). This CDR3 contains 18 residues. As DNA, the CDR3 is TGTGCCACCAGCCGCCCTCTGACTAGGAGAGGGCTTACAGATACGCAGTATTTT. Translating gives CATSRPLTRRGLTDTQYF.

CDR3 sequence: CASSRDRGSSGANVLTF. CDR3 coding DNA: TGTGCCAGCAGCCGGGACAGGGGTAGCTCTGGGGCCAACGTCCTGACTTTC. The chain links TRBV5-4 to TRBJ2-6, with 10 bases lining up with TRBD1. The CDR3 has 17 amino acids. CDR1 is SGHNT, CDR2 YYREEE, per germline (reference sequence). The V gene end was trimmed by 4 bases and the J gene end by 0 bases; junction bases not matched to a gene: 4.